The entry that follows covers one T cell receptor (beta chain) sequence. Antigen: not known. This record comes from a study of response to subunit inactivated influenza vaccine. TCRdb re-called the RT-PCR reads with MiXCR, one entry per CDR3 protein. This table has 500,000 to 750,000 distinct CDR3 sequences, 14% appearing once. Findings and limits, study-wide: New T cells are recruited in small numbers by each seasonal influenza vaccination, according to the authors' suggestion.

The CDR3 is made up of 16 amino acids. Germline lookup yields CDR1 LGHDT and CDR2 YNNKEL (reference sequence). V shed 0 bases and J shed 7 bases, with 16 bases lying between them. The clonotype originates from a man in his fifties who received an inactivated influenza vaccine. This chain connects TRBV3-1 to TRBJ1-5; D is uncertain. The sample was PBMCs from blood, taken 11 to 12 days after vaccination. CDR3 bases: TGTGCCAGCAGCCAAGATCTAGTCAGCAACCCCCAGCCCCAGCATTTT. Amino acid sequence: CASSQDLVSNPQPQHF.